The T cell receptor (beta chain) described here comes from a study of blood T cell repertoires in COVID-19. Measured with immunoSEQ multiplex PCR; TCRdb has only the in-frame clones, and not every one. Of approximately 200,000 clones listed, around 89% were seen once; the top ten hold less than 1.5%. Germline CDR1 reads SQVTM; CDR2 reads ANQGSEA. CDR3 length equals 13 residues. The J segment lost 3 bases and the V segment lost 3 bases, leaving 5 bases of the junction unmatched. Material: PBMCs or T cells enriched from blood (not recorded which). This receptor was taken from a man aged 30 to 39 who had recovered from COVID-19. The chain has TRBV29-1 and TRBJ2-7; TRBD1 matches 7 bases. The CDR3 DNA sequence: TGCAGCGTTGAGCGTCAGGGGGTCTACGAGCAGTACTTC. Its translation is CSVERQGVYEQYF.